This T cell receptor beta chain comes out of a study of blood T cell repertoires in COVID-19. Measured with immunoSEQ multiplex PCR; TCRdb has only the in-frame clones, and not every one. The profile shows fewer than 350,000 clones, roughly 93% of them singletons. Participants were placed into cohorts based on the clinical history they reported. V lost 4 bases and J 9 bases, leaving 16 bases between the germline ends. The CDR3 has 13 amino acids. CDR1 SEHNR and CDR2 FQNEAQ come from the germline V gene (reference sequence). The V gene is TRBV7-9, the J gene TRBJ2-7; D may be TRBD1 (6 bases). The clonotype originates from a woman in her thirties or forties with acute COVID-19. The sample comprised PBMCs or T cells enriched from blood (not recorded which). CDR3 amino acids: CASSSDPGAAQYF. The DNA of the CDR3 is TGTGCCAGCAGCTCGGACCCAGGGGCTGCGCAGTACTTC.